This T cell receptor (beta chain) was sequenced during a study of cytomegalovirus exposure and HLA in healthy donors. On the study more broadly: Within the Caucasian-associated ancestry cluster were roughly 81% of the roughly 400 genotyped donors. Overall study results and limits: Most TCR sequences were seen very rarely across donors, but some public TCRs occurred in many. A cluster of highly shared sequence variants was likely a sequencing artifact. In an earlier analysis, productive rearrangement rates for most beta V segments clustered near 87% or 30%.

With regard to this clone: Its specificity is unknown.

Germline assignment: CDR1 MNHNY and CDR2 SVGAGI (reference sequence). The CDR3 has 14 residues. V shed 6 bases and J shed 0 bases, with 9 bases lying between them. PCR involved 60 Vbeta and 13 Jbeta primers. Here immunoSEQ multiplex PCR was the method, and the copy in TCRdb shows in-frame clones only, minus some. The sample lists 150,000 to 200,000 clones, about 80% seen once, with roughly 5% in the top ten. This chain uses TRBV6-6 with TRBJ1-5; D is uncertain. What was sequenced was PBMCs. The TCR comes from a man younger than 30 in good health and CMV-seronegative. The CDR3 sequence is CASRLNYSNQPQHF. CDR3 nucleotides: TGTGCCAGCAGATTGAACTATAGCAATCAGCCCCAGCATTTT.